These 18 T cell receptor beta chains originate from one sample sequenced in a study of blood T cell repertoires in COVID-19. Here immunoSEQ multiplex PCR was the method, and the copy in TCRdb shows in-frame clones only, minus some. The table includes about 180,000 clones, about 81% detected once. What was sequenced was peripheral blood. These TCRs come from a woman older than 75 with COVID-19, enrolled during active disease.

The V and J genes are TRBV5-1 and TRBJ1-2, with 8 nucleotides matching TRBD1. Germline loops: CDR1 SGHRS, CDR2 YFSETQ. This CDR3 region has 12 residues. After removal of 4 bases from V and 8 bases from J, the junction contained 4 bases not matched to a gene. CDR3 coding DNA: TGCGCCAGCAGCGGACAGGGTTGGGGCTACACCTTC. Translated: CASSGQGWGYTF.

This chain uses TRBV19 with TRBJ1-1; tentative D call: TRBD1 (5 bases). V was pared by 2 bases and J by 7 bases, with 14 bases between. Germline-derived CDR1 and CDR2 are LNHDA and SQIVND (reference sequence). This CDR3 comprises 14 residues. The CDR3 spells CASSITKGISEAFF. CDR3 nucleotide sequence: TGTGCCAGTAGTATAACCAAGGGGATCAGTGAAGCTTTCTTT.

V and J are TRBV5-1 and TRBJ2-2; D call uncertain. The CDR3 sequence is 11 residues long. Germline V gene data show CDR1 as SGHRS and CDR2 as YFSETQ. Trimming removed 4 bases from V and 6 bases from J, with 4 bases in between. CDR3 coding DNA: TGCGCCAGCAGCGGGCCCGGGGAGCTGTTTTTT. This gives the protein CASSGPGELFF.

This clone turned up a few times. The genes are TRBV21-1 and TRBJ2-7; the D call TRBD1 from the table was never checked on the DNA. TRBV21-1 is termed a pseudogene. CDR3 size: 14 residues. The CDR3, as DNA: TGTGCCAGCAGCGAACAGGGGGATCACTACGAGCAGTACTTC. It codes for CASSEQGDHYEQYF.

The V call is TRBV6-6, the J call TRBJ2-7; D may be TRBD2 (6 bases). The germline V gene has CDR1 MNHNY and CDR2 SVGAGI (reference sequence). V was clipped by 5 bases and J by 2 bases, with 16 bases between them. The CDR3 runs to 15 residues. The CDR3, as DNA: TGTGCCAGCAGTCACCCGGGACTGGATCCCTACGAGCAGTACTTC. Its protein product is CASSHPGLDPYEQYF.

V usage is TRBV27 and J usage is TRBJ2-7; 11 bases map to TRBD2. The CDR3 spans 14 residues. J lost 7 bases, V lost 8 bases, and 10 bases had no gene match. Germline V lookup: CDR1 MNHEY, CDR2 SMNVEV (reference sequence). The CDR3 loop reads CASRLAGGTGEQYF. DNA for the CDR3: TGTGCCAGCCGGTTAGCGGGAGGGACGGGGGAGCAGTACTTC.

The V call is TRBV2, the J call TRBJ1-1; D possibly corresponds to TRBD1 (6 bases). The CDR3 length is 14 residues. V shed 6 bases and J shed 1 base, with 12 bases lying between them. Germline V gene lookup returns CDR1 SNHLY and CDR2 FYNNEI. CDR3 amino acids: CASSTDSSNTEAFF. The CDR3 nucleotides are TGTGCCAGCAGCACGGACAGTTCGAACACTGAAGCTTTCTTT.

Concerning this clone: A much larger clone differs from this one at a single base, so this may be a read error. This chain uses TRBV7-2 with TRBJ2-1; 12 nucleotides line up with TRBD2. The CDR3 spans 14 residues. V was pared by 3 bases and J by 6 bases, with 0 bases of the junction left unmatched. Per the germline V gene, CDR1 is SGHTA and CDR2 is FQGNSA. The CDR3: CASSLTSGSNEQFF. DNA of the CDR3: TGTGCCAGCAGCTTGACTAGCGGGAGCAATGAGCAGTTCTTC.

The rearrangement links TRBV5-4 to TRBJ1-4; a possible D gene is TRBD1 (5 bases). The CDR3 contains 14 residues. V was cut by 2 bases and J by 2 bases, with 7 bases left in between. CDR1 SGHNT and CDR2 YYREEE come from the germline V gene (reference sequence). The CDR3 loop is CASSFGGTNEKLFF. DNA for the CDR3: TGTGCCAGCAGCTTCGGGGGGACTAATGAAAAACTGTTTTTT. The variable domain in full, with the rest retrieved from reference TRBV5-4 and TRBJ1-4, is ETGVTQSPTHLIKTRGQQVTLRCSSQSGHNTVSWYQQALGQGPQFIFQYYREEENGRGNFPPRFSGLQFPNYSSELNVNALELDDSALYLCASSFGGTNEKLFFGSGTQLSVL.

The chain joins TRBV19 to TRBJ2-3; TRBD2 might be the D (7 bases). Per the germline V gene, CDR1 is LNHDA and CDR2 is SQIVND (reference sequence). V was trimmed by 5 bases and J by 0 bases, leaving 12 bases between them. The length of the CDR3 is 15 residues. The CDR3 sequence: CASSPWGGSTDTQYF. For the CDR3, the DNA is TGTGCCAGTAGTCCTTGGGGGGGCAGCACAGATACGCAGTATTTT.

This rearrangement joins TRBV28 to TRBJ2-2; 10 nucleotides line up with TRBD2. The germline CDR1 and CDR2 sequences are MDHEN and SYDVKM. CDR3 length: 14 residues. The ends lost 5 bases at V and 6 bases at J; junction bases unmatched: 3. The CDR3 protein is CASSLLAGAGELFF. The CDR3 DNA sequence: TGTGCCAGCAGTCTTCTAGCGGGGGCCGGGGAGCTGTTTTTT. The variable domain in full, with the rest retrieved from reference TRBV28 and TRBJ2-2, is DVKVTQSSRYLVKRTGEKVFLECVQDMDHENMFWYRQDPGLGLRLIYFSYDVKMKEKGDIPEGYSVSREKKERFSLILESASTNQTSMYLCASSLLAGAGELFFGEGSRLTVL.

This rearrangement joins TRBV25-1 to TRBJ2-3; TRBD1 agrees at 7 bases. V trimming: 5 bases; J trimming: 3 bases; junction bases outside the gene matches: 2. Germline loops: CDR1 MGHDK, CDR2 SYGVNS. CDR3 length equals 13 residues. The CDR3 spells CASSSTGTDTQYF. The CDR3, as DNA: TGTGCCAGCAGTTCGACAGGGACAGATACGCAGTATTTT.

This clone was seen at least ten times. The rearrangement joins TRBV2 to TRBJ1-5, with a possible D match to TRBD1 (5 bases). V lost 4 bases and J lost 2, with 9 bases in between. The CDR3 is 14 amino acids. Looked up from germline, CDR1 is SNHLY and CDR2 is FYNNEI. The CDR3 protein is CASSVWGGNQPQHF. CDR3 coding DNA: TGTGCCAGCAGTGTATGGGGGGGCAATCAGCCCCAGCATTTT.

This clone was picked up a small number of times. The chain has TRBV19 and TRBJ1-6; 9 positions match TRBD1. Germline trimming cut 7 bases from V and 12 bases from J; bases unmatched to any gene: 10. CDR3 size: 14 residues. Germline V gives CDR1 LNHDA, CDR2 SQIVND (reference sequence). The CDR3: CASNGMTGGLPLHF. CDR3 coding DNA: TGTGCCAGTAATGGGATGACAGGGGGTTTACCCCTCCACTTT. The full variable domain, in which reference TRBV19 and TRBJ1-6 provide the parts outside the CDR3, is DGGITQSPKYLFRKEGQNVTLSCEQNLNHDAMYWYRQDPGQGLRLIYYSQIVNDFQKGDIAEGYSVSREKKESFPLTVTSAQKNPTAFYLCASNGMTGGLPLHFGNGTRLTVT.

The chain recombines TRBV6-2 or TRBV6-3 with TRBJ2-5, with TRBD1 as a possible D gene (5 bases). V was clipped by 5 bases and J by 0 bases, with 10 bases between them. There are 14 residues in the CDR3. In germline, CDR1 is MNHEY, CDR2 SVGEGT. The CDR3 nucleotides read TGTGCCAGCAGTCTTAGACAGAACCAAGAGACCCAGTACTTC. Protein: CASSLRQNQETQYF.

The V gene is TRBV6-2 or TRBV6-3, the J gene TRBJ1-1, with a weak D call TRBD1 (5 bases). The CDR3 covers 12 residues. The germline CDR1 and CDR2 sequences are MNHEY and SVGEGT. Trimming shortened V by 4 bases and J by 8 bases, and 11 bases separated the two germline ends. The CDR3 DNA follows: TGTGCCAGCAGTTCCTGGGGCCCCGAAGCTTTCTTT. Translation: CASSSWGPEAFF.

CDR3 protein: CASRSVANTGELFF. The CDR3 nucleotides read TGTGCCAGTAGGTCGGTCGCGAACACCGGGGAGCTGTTTTTT. The chain links TRBV19 to TRBJ2-2, with D unresolved. Trimming pared 6 bases from V and 0 bases from J, leaving 8 bases between. Germline-derived CDR1 and CDR2 are LNHDA and SQIVND (reference sequence). The length of the CDR3 is 14 residues.

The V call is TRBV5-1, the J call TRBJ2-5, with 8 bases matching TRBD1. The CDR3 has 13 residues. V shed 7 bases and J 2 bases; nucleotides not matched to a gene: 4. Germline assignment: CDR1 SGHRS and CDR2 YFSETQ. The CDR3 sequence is CASSTGVQETQYF. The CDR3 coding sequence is TGCGCCAGCTCGACAGGGGTACAAGAGACCCAGTACTTC.